Below are 18 T cell receptor beta chains sequenced from a single sample in a study of early T cells in non-severe SARS-CoV-2 infection. TCRdb re-derived calls from the 5' RACE reads in MiXCR, one entry per CDR3 protein. This table holds around 27,000 distinct CDR3 sequences, around 5.3% found once. Sequences were obtained from whole blood. These receptor sequences come from an adult who was a healthcare worker with PCR-confirmed SARS-CoV-2 infection or an uninfected control (not recorded which).

This clonotype was seen a handful of times. This rearrangement joins TRBV27 to TRBJ2-7; 7 bases fit TRBD1. CDR1 and CDR2 (germline): MNHEY, SMNVEV (reference sequence). Trimming cost V 0 bases and J 7 bases; bases outside gene matches: 6. The CDR3 is 14 residues long. The CDR3 loop is CASSLSRNRGEQYF. The DNA for the CDR3 is TGTGCCAGCAGTTTATCGCGGAACAGGGGAGAGCAGTACTTC.

In this sample, this clonotype turned up many times. J is TRBJ2-7 and V is TRBV29-1, with 7 positions matching TRBD1. Germline V CDR1 and CDR2: SQVTM, ANQGSEA. The CDR3 loop spans 13 amino acids. The ends lost 6 bases at V and 6 bases at J; junction bases unmatched: 11. The CDR3 spells CSVTDRDQGEQYF. The DNA of the CDR3 is TGCAGCGTGACAGACAGGGACCAGGGCGAGCAGTACTTC.

This clonotype occurred many times. The rearrangement uses TRBV27 and TRBJ2-7; 9 nucleotides match TRBD1. The ends lost 2 bases at V and 6 bases at J; junction bases unmatched: 14. The CDR3 covers 17 residues. The V gene's germline CDR1 is MNHEY and CDR2 SMNVEV (reference sequence). The DNA for the CDR3 is TGTGCCAGCAGTTTAGGGACAGGGCGTCCAGGTCGGAGCGAGCAGTACTTC. Protein product: CASSLGTGRPGRSEQYF.

This clonotype was seen repeatedly, ten times or more. The V gene is TRBV5-1, the J gene TRBJ1-1; 9 bases agree with TRBD1. V gave up 1 base and J gave up 8 bases; unmatched junction bases: 3. The CDR3 sequence is 13 residues long. Germline V gene data show CDR1 as SGHRS and CDR2 as YFSETQ. The CDR3 DNA reads as TGCGCCAGCAGCTTGACAGGGGGCCAAGAAGCTTTCTTT. Amino acids: CASSLTGGQEAFF.

The chain links TRBV29-1 to TRBJ1-5; D remains unclear. The CDR3 consists of 16 residues. The V gene's germline CDR1 is SQVTM and CDR2 ANQGSEA. Trimming left V 8 bases short and J 2 bases short, with 22 bases between. For the CDR3, the DNA is TGCAGCACCGGCCCGGCGGCCCCTGGGGGCAATCAGCCCCAGCATTTT. Translation gives CSTGPAAPGGNQPQHF.

This clonotype was recorded many times. This chain uses TRBV7-2 with TRBJ2-1; D is ambiguous. Germline CDR1 and CDR2: SGHTA and FQGNSA. This CDR3 region has 14 residues. V was shortened by 3 bases and J by 4 bases, with 10 bases between the two germline ends. CDR3: CASSFYVGYNEQFF. In DNA form, the CDR3 reads TGTGCCAGCAGCTTCTACGTCGGTTACAATGAGCAGTTCTTC.

This clonotype was detected ten times or more. This chain connects TRBV11-3 to TRBJ2-4; tentatively, D is TRBD2 (6 bases). The CDR3 spans 15 residues. Germline V gives CDR1 SGHNT, CDR2 YENEEA. The V gene lost 5 bases and the J gene lost 2 bases, with 13 bases spanning the gap. Written as DNA, the CDR3 is TGTGCCAGCAGCCCTCCAGCGGGCCCCAAAAACATTCAGTACTTC. It yields the protein CASSPPAGPKNIQYF.

This clonotype was found a few times. V is TRBV3-1 and J is TRBJ1-4, with D uncertain. From germline, CDR1 is LGHDT and CDR2 YNNKEL (reference sequence). The CDR3 has 13 amino acids. V was clipped by 4 bases and J by 4 bases, with 7 bases between them. DNA of the CDR3: TGTGCCAGCAGCCGTGGAGATAATGAAAAACTGTTTTTT. Residues: CASSRGDNEKLFF.

This clonotype was counted between two and nine times. The V and J genes are TRBV15 and TRBJ2-4; D gene uncertain. The CDR3 spans 15 residues. Trimming shortened V by 1 base and J by 9 bases, and 16 bases separated the two germline ends. Per germline, CDR1 LNHNV and CDR2 YYDKDF (reference sequence). CDR3 nucleotide sequence: TGTGCCACCAGCAGAGCCCCTACCTCGCTCGTCATTCAGTACTTC. Translated: CATSRAPTSLVIQYF.

This clonotype has ten or more counts. The chain couples TRBV5-1 to TRBJ2-1, with 10 bases matching TRBD2. The CDR3 has 15 amino acids. The germline gives CDR1 SGHRS, CDR2 YFSETQ. V dropped 2 bases and J dropped 6; count of bases not matched to a gene: 5. Here the CDR3 DNA reads TGCGCCAGCAGCTTCGGACTAGCGGAGGTCAATGAGCAGTTCTTC. As protein: CASSFGLAEVNEQFF.

Concerning this clonotype itself: One base away lies a much larger clone, so this may be a sequencing read error. The genes are TRBV20-1 and TRBJ1-5; TRBD1 aligns across 8 bases. V lost 7 bases to trimming and J lost 7 bases; unmatched junction nucleotides: 9. The germline CDR1 and CDR2 sequences are DFQATT and SNEGSKA (reference sequence). CDR3 size: 13 residues. DNA for the CDR3: TGCAGTGGCAAGACAGGGGCAGGACAGCCCCAGCATTTT. Residues: CSGKTGAGQPQHF.

In this sample, this clonotype turned up many times. This chain uses TRBV12-3 or TRBV12-4 with TRBJ2-1; 14 nucleotides match TRBD2. The CDR3 consists of 14 residues. V was pared by 7 bases and J by 10 bases, with 6 bases of the junction left unmatched. CDR3 sequence (DNA): TGTGCCAGCACTCCGGGACTAGCGGGAGCCGAGCAGTTCTTC. This translates into CASTPGLAGAEQFF.

This clonotype came up many times. This chain links TRBV19 with TRBJ2-1; no reliable D call. The CDR3 is 13 residues long. Germline V CDR1 and CDR2: LNHDA, SQIVND (reference sequence). V lost 1 base and J 4 bases, leaving 5 bases between the germline ends. This chain's CDR3 is CASSIGRYNEQFF. In DNA, the CDR3 is TGTGCCAGTAGTATAGGTCGGTACAATGAGCAGTTCTTC. Together with reference TRBV19 and TRBJ2-1, the CDR3 gives the full variable domain: DGGITQSPKYLFRKEGQNVTLSCEQNLNHDAMYWYRQDPGQGLRLIYYSQIVNDFQKGDIAEGYSVSREKKESFPLTVTSAQKNPTAFYLCASSIGRYNEQFFGPGTRLTVL.

This clonotype was observed at least ten times. As DNA, the CDR3 is TGTGCCAGCAGCCAAAGCACGGTCGGGAAGTGGGAGCAGTACTTC. Its protein product is CASSQSTVGKWEQYF. This chain joins TRBV7-9 and TRBJ2-7; tentative D call: TRBD2 (5 bases). CDR1 SEHNR and CDR2 FQNEAQ come from the germline V gene (reference sequence). The CDR3 length is 15 residues. Trimming took off 5 bases at V and 7 bases at J, with 21 bases between the two ends. The variable domain in full, with the rest retrieved from reference TRBV7-9 and TRBJ2-7, is DTGVSQNPRHKITKRGQNVTFRCDPISEHNRLYWYRQTLGQGPEFLTYFQNEAQLEKSRLLSDRFSAERPKGSFSTLEIQRTEQGDSAMYLCASSQSTVGKWEQYFGPGTRLTVT.

This CDR3 reads CASSQGGGAENEQFF. The CDR3 nucleotides read TGTGCCAGCAGCCAAGGCGGGGGGGCCGAAAATGAGCAGTTCTTC. This chain connects TRBV4-2 to TRBJ2-1; 9 bases align to TRBD2. V trimming: 1 base; J trimming: 7 bases; junction bases outside the gene matches: 5. CDR1 is LGHNA and CDR2 is YNFKEQ in the germline V gene. The CDR3 length is 15 residues.

This clonotype has more than one count but fewer than ten. CDR3 loop: CASSPGLAVEQFF. CDR3 bases: TGTGCCAGCAGCCCCGGACTAGCAGTAGAGCAGTTCTTC. The genes are TRBV4-2 and TRBJ2-1; 8 positions agree with TRBD2. Germline CDR1 LGHNA, CDR2 YNFKEQ. CDR3 length: 13 amino acids. V lost 4 bases and J lost 10; bases outside the gene matches: 6.

This clonotype was counted at least ten times. The V call is TRBV20-1, the J call TRBJ2-3, with D possibly matching TRBD2 (6 bases). V lost 7 bases to trimming and J lost 5 bases, with 19 bases between them. The CDR3 consists of 14 residues. Germline loops: CDR1 DFQATT, CDR2 SNEGSKA (reference sequence). Written as DNA, the CDR3 is TGCAGTGGGTCTGACGACGGGAGTGGAGATACGCAGTATTTT. It specifies CSGSDDGSGDTQYF.

This clonotype was picked up many times. The rearrangement joins TRBV6-2 or TRBV6-3 to TRBJ2-7, with D uncertain. Trimming shortened V by 5 bases and J by 1 base, and 3 bases separated the two germline ends. Germline-derived CDR1 and CDR2 are MNHEY and SVGEGT. This CDR3 is 11 amino acids long. The DNA for the CDR3 is TGTGCCAGCAGTCCTTCCTACGAGCAGTACTTC. The encoded protein is CASSPSYEQYF.